The 22 T cell receptor beta chains given below trace back to one sample, sequenced in a study of T cell responses to AZD1222 COVID-19 vaccine. Data came from immunoSEQ multiplex PCR; TCRdb stores just in-frame clones and leaves some out. The sample shows approximately 150,000 clones, roughly nine tenths of them seen only once. The material sequenced was peripheral blood, taken 28 days after the second AZD1222 dose. These TCRs come from an adult who received the AZD1222 COVID-19 vaccine.

This chain connects TRBV6-5 to TRBJ1-5; no clear D gene. Per germline, CDR1 MNHEY and CDR2 SVGAGI. CDR3 length equals 16 residues. V lost 3 bases to trimming and J lost 6 bases, with 18 bases between them. CDR3 in DNA: TGTGCCAGCAGTTATCAATCCCCGGTAAGCGGTCAGCCCCAGCATTTT. Protein: CASSYQSPVSGQPQHF.

The chain employs TRBV19 and TRBJ1-1; weak D call: TRBD1 (5 bases). The CDR3 totals 14 residues. The germline V gene has CDR1 LNHDA and CDR2 SQIVND (reference sequence). V lost 7 bases and J 5 bases, leaving 17 bases between the germline ends. The CDR3 reads CASTDEKGWTEAFF. The CDR3 DNA is TGTGCCAGTACGGATGAGAAGGGGTGGACTGAAGCTTTCTTT.

V and J are TRBV13 and TRBJ2-7, with TRBD2 matching 10 bases. Per the germline V gene, CDR1 is PRHDT and CDR2 is FYEKMQ (reference sequence). The CDR3 spans 14 residues. J gave up 5 bases and V 6 bases, and 7 bases lay outside the gene matches. CDR3 region: CASSLAGVVHEQYF. The CDR3 bases are TGTGCCAGCAGTCTAGCGGGAGTTGTCCACGAGCAGTACTTC.

The chain carries TRBV24-1 and TRBJ2-1; a possible D gene is TRBD1 (5 bases). This CDR3 comprises 16 residues. V was shortened by 4 bases and J by 9 bases, with 21 bases between the two germline ends. Germline values: CDR1 KGHDR, CDR2 SFDVKD. The CDR3 protein is CATSEYRAKGVGEQFF. The DNA of the CDR3 is TGTGCCACCAGTGAGTACCGGGCCAAAGGGGTTGGTGAGCAGTTCTTC.

The rearrangement uses TRBV14 and TRBJ1-1; a possible D gene is TRBD1 (5 bases). The CDR3 extends over 13 amino acids. Trimming pared 4 bases from V and 3 bases from J, leaving 9 bases between. CDR1 is SGHDN, CDR2 FVKESK, per germline. The CDR3 DNA reads TGTGCCAGCAGCCTTATACAGGACACTGAAGCTTTCTTT. As protein: CASSLIQDTEAFF.

The genes are TRBV5-1 and TRBJ1-2, with 9 bases identical to TRBD1. Germline-derived CDR1 and CDR2 are SGHRS and YFSETQ. V shed 0 bases, J shed 8 bases, and the junction held 5 bases outside the gene matches. The CDR3 length is 14 residues. The CDR3 is CASSLATGGEGYTF. As DNA, the CDR3 is TGCGCCAGCAGCTTGGCTACAGGGGGCGAGGGCTACACCTTC.

The chain combines TRBV3-1 (or the pseudogene TRBV3-2) with TRBJ1-2; D is possibly TRBD1 (5 bases). Between the trimmed V and J ends, which lost 3 bases and 5 bases, there was a span of 7 bases. The CDR3 is 12 amino acids. In germline, CDR1 is LGHDT, CDR2 YNNKEL (reference sequence). CDR3 in DNA: TGTGCCAGCAGCCAGTCAGGGTATGGCTACACCTTC. It is translated as CASSQSGYGYTF.

The chain recombines TRBV5-1 with TRBJ2-5; 12 bases map to TRBD2. Germline CDR1 is SGHRS and CDR2 is YFSETQ. There are 16 residues in the CDR3. V was pared by 3 bases and J by 0 bases, with 3 bases of the junction left unmatched. CDR3 DNA sequence: TGCGCCAGCAGCTCGGGACTAGCGGGTAACCAAGAGACCCAGTACTTC. Amino acids: CASSSGLAGNQETQYF.

This clone has only a few counts. The rearrangement joins TRBV19 to TRBJ2-5, with TRBD1 matching over 8 bases. Germline CDR1 reads LNHDA; CDR2 reads SQIVND (reference sequence). This CDR3 has 14 residues. The V and J ends lost 1 base and 4 bases, in that order; junction bases with no gene match: 2. In nucleotides, the CDR3 is TGTGCCAGTAGTATAGTTGACAGGGGAGAGACCCAGTACTTC. Its protein product is CASSIVDRGETQYF.

This clone was seen just once. The chain is built from TRBV30 and TRBJ1-6; D is undetermined. CDR3 length: 16 residues. Germline CDR1 is GTSNPN and CDR2 is SVGIG (reference sequence). V lost 0 bases and J 0 bases, leaving 9 bases between the germline ends. CDR3 protein: CAWSVLVNSYNSPLHF. In DNA form, the CDR3 reads TGTGCCTGGAGTGTACTTGTAAACTCCTATAATTCACCCCTCCACTTT.

This chain links TRBV28 with TRBJ1-4, with D unresolved. The CDR3 length is 17 residues. V shed 1 base and J shed 1 base, with 13 bases lying between them. CDR1 and CDR2 (germline): MDHEN, SYDVKM. The chain's CDR3 is CASSLFLLVGTNEKLFF. The CDR3 bases are TGTGCCAGCAGTTTATTTTTACTAGTGGGAACTAATGAAAAACTGTTTTTT.

The chain has TRBV4-1 and TRBJ1-5; D not resolved. V was shortened by 1 base and J by 5 bases, with 18 bases between the two germline ends. In germline, CDR1 is MGHRA, CDR2 YSYEKL. This CDR3 contains 17 residues. The CDR3 coding sequence is TGCGCCAGCAGCCAAGTCGTCGTATACACCCTGGATCAGCCCCAGCATTTT. It yields the protein CASSQVVVYTLDQPQHF.

The chain links TRBV4-1 to TRBJ2-7, with TRBD2 matching over 7 bases. The germline V gene encodes CDR1 MGHRA and CDR2 YSYEKL. The CDR3 contains 14 residues. V was pared by 6 bases and J by 8 bases, with 13 bases of the junction left unmatched. The CDR3 region is CASSREASNPQQYF. The CDR3 DNA is TGCGCCAGCAGTCGGGAGGCCTCTAACCCCCAGCAGTACTTC.

This rearrangement joins TRBV28 to TRBJ2-3, with 7 bases fitting TRBD2. Germline loops: CDR1 MDHEN, CDR2 SYDVKM. The CDR3 contains 15 residues. The ends lost 3 bases at V and 3 bases at J; junction bases unmatched: 6. The CDR3: CASSFRRENTDTQYF. In nucleotides, the CDR3 is TGTGCCAGCAGTTTCCGGCGGGAGAATACAGATACGCAGTATTTT.

The chain joins TRBV28 to TRBJ2-3; 7 bases map to TRBD2. The trim removed 7 bases at V and 4 bases at J, leaving 2 bases unmatched. From germline, CDR1 is MDHEN and CDR2 SYDVKM. The CDR3 extends over 12 amino acids. The CDR3 DNA reads as TGTGCCAGCACTGCGGGAGCAGATACGCAGTATTTT. It encodes CASTAGADTQYF. Looking up the rest from reference TRBV28 and TRBJ2-3 gives the full variable domain: DVKVTQSSRYLVKRTGEKVFLECVQDMDHENMFWYRQDPGLGLRLIYFSYDVKMKEKGDIPEGYSVSREKKERFSLILESASTNQTSMYLCASTAGADTQYFGPGTRLTVL.

The V gene is TRBV7-3, the J gene TRBJ2-2, with 13 positions matching TRBD2. The CDR3 contains 17 residues. Germline V gene sequence: CDR1 SGHTA, CDR2 FQGTGA. The trim removed 6 bases at V and 0 bases at J, leaving 4 bases unmatched. The CDR3 nucleotides read TGTGCCAGCAGAACCGGGACTAGCGGGGCGAACACCGGGGAGCTGTTTTTT. It is translated as CASRTGTSGANTGELFF. The full variable domain, rest sourced from reference TRBV7-3 and TRBJ2-2, is GAGVSQTPSNKVTEKGKYVELRCDPISGHTALYWYRQSLGQGPEFLIYFQGTGAADDSGLPNDRFFAVRPEGSVSTLKIQRTERGDSAVYLCASRTGTSGANTGELFFGEGSRLTVL.

J is TRBJ2-7 and V is TRBV10-3; 7 positions agree with TRBD2. Germline V lookup: CDR1 ENHRY, CDR2 SYGVKD. The CDR3 has 15 residues. J gave up 2 bases and V 9 bases, and 13 bases lay outside the gene matches. CDR3 nucleotides: TGTGCCATGGGGGAGGGTGGGAGAGAGGCCTACGAGCAGTACTTC. Its protein is CAMGEGGREAYEQYF.

This clone was seen a single time. The J gene is TRBJ2-2, the V gene TRBV12-3 or TRBV12-4; D ambiguous. V was pared by 2 bases and J by 1 base, with 2 bases between. The CDR3 is made up of 13 amino acids. The CDR3 DNA follows: TGTGCCAGCAGTTTATTGAACACCGGGGAGCTGTTTTTT. Its translation: CASSLLNTGELFF.

The chain employs TRBV30 and TRBJ1-2, with 8 bases aligning to TRBD1. The V gene's germline CDR1 is GTSNPN and CDR2 SVGIG (reference sequence). The CDR3 consists of 17 residues. With V trimmed by 3 bases and J by 0 bases, 12 bases remained unmatched. CDR3 protein: CAWSHNLRGPSNYGYTF. The DNA of the CDR3 is TGTGCCTGGAGCCACAATCTCAGGGGGCCTTCTAACTATGGCTACACCTTC.

The chain combines TRBV24-1 with TRBJ2-1; 7 bases line up with TRBD1. The CDR3 loop spans 16 amino acids. With 5 bases clipped from V and 0 bases from J, the junction kept 6 bases outside the gene matches. Per the germline V gene, CDR1 is KGHDR and CDR2 is SFDVKD. The CDR3 DNA sequence: TGTGCCACCAGTGGTACAGGGGCAAGCTCCTACAATGAGCAGTTCTTC. Translating it yields CATSGTGASSYNEQFF.

This clone is a singleton in its sample. This sequence joins TRBV6-1 and TRBJ1-3; TRBD1 is a possible D gene (5 bases). Germline CDR1 reads MNHNS; CDR2 reads SASEGT. With 0 bases removed from V and 0 bases from J, the gap between germline ends came to 12 bases. The CDR3 is 17 residues long. DNA for the CDR3: TGTGCCAGCAGTGAAGCGATGGGACGGCTCTCTGGAAACACCATATATTTT. Encoded protein: CASSEAMGRLSGNTIYF.

The gene calls are TRBV2 and TRBJ1-3; 9 bases are shared with TRBD1. Trimming removed 6 bases from V and 4 bases from J; junction bases left unmatched: 4. Germline CDR1 SNHLY, CDR2 FYNNEI. The CDR3 runs 14 residues. CDR3 sequence: CASRDRGGGNTIYF. The CDR3 coding sequence is TGTGCCAGCAGGGACAGGGGCGGCGGAAACACCATATATTTT.